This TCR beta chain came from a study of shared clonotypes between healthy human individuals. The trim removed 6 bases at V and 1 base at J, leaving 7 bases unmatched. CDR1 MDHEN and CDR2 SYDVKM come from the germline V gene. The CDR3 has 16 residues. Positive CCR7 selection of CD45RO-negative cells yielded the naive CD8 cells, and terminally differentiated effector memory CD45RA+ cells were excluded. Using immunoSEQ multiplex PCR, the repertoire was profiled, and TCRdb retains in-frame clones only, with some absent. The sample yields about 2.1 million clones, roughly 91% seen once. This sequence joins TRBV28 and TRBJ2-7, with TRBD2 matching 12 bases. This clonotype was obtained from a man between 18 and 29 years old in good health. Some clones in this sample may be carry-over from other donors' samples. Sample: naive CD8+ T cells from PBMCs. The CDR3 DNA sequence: TGTGCCAGCAGGGGGACTAGCGGGCCCAGATCCTACGAGCAGTACTTC. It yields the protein CASRGTSGPRSYEQYF.